The 8 T cell receptor beta chains below were found in one sample sequenced in a study of blood T cell repertoires in COVID-19. Here immunoSEQ multiplex PCR was the method, and the copy in TCRdb shows in-frame clones only, minus some. The repertoire holds fewer than 250,000 clones, with over 80% as singletons. Source material: PBMCs or T cells enriched from blood (not recorded which). The receptors derive from a man aged 45 to 65 who had been exposed to COVID-19.

The chain uses TRBV3-1 (or the pseudogene TRBV3-2) and TRBJ2-1, with D uncertain. Deletions cut 6 bases from V and 0 bases from J, with 9 bases between. CDR3 length: 14 amino acids. CDR1 is LGHDT and CDR2 is YNNKEL in the germline V gene (reference sequence). This CDR3 is CASSHWSSYNEQFF. The CDR3 DNA follows: TGTGCCAGCAGTCACTGGAGCTCCTACAATGAGCAGTTCTTC.

This chain uses TRBV4-2 with TRBJ1-5; D unclear. CDR1 is LGHNA, CDR2 YNFKEQ, per germline. The V end was cut by 0 bases, the J end by 1 base, with 13 bases between. The CDR3 length is 17 residues. The chain's CDR3 is CASSQDGLGRSNQPQHF. CDR3 coding DNA: TGTGCCAGCAGCCAAGACGGCCTAGGGAGGAGCAATCAGCCCCAGCATTTT.

The chain carries TRBV6-5 and TRBJ1-5, with D possibly matching TRBD1 (5 bases). CDR3 length equals 13 residues. The V end was cut by 9 bases, the J end by 0 bases, with 9 bases between. The germline V gene has CDR1 MNHEY and CDR2 SVGAGI. The CDR3 is CASLQGSNQPQHF. CDR3 in DNA: TGTGCCAGTCTCCAGGGTAGCAATCAGCCCCAGCATTTT.

This sequence joins TRBV29-1 and TRBJ2-5, with 9 positions matching TRBD1. The CDR3 length is 13 residues. The junction had 5 bases not matched to a gene; V was cut back by 7 bases and J by 2 bases. Germline V CDR1 and CDR2: SQVTM, ANQGSEA. CDR3 nucleotide sequence: TGCAGCGGAAACAGGGGGCCGCAAGAGACCCAGTACTTC. Its translation is CSGNRGPQETQYF.

J is TRBJ1-2 and V is TRBV28; a possible D gene is TRBD1 (5 bases). Germline CDR1 MDHEN, CDR2 SYDVKM. Trimming stripped 2 bases from V and 2 bases from J, with 27 bases between. This CDR3 contains 20 residues. CDR3 region: CASSLIPHRGQGRLNYGYTF. The CDR3 DNA is TGTGCCAGCAGTTTAATACCCCACCGTGGGCAGGGAAGGTTAAACTATGGCTACACCTTC.

The chain combines TRBV7-9 with TRBJ2-5; 14 positions agree with TRBD2. J gave up 3 bases and V 4 bases, and 1 base lay outside the gene matches. Germline-derived CDR1 and CDR2 are SEHNR and FQNEAQ (reference sequence). This CDR3 spans 15 amino acids. CDR3 nucleotide sequence: TGTGCCAGCAGCTGGGGACTAGCGGGGGAAGAGACCCAGTACTTC. This gives the protein CASSWGLAGEETQYF.

The CDR3 region is CASSPTGLQGSSGNTIYF. The CDR3 DNA is TGTGCCAGCAGCCCCACAGGTCTCCAGGGGAGTTCTGGAAACACCATATATTTT. The rearrangement links TRBV9 to TRBJ1-3, with D possibly matching TRBD1 (6 bases). The CDR3 contains 18 residues. Germline V CDR1 and CDR2: SGDLS, YYNGEE. Trimming stripped 4 bases from V and 1 base from J, with 21 bases between. Complete variable domain (other parts from reference TRBV9 and TRBJ1-3): DSGVTQTPKHLITATGQRVTLRCSPRSGDLSVYWYQQSLDQGLQFLIQYYNGEERAKGNILERFSAQQFPDLHSELNLSSLELGDSALYFCASSPTGLQGSSGNTIYFGEGSWLTVV.

V usage is TRBV6-6 and J usage is TRBJ1-5; 9 bases fit TRBD1. CDR3 length equals 15 residues. The trim removed 4 bases at V and 5 bases at J, leaving 6 bases unmatched. Germline loops: CDR1 MNHNY, CDR2 SVGAGI (reference sequence). The CDR3 reads CASSSLTGGHQPQHF. Written as DNA, the CDR3 is TGTGCCAGCAGTTCGTTGACAGGGGGGCATCAGCCCCAGCATTTT.